This TCR beta chain was sequenced during a study of monozygotic twins with inflammatory bowel disease. From its re-call of the 5' RACE reads, TCRdb lists each CDR3 protein once, without DNA. This sample contains 400,000 to 500,000 distinct CDR3 sequences. The CDR3 is made up of 14 amino acids. The V gene's germline CDR1 is MNHNS and CDR2 SASEGT. The rearrangement uses TRBV6-1 and TRBJ1-2. The source material was blood. The receptor's source is a human donor with ulcerative colitis or Crohn's disease, or a healthy co-twin of an affected twin (not recorded which). CDR3 amino acids: CASGKGPMGYGYTF.